In its sample, the clone carrying this TCR beta chain was seen a few times. Its antigen is still unknown. TCRdb processed the reads anew with MiXCR; each CDR3 protein has one entry. Of approximately 180,000 distinct CDR3 sequences listed, about a sixth are singletons. The data are from a study of T cell repertoires in cytomegalovirus infection. Study context: Both CMV infection and a matching HLA type were indicated by public TCR beta signatures.

Points from the study as a whole: HLA-C-restricted CMV clonotypes gave the most frequent clonotype in two of eight donors.

The sequenced sample was CD8+ T cells from PBMCs. This receptor was identified in a human donor in good health (CMV status not recorded). Some clones in this sample may be carry-over from other donors' samples.

In nucleotides, the CDR3 is TGTGCCAGTGGAGACGGACTCCAAAGCGGCTATGGCTACACCTTC. Protein: CASGDGLQSGYGYTF. The V and J genes are TRBV27 and TRBJ1-2, with D hard to call. Trimming took 9 bases from V and 4 from J, leaving 21 bases between them. Germline V gene lookup returns CDR1 MNHEY and CDR2 SMNVEV (reference sequence). The CDR3 contains 15 residues.